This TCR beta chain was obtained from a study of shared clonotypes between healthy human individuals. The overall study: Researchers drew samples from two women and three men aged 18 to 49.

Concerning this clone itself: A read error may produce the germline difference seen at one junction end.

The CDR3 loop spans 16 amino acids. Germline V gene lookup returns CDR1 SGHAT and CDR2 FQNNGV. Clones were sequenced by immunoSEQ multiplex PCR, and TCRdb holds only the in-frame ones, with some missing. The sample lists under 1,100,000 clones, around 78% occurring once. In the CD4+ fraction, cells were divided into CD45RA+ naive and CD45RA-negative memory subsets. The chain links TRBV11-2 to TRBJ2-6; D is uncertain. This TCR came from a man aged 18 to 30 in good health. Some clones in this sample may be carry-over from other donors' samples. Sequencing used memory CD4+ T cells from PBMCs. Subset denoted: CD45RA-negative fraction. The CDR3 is CASSPLLFSGANVLTF. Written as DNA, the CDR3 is TGTGCCAGCAGCCCCCTTCTCTTCTCTGGAGCCAACGTCCTGACTTTC.